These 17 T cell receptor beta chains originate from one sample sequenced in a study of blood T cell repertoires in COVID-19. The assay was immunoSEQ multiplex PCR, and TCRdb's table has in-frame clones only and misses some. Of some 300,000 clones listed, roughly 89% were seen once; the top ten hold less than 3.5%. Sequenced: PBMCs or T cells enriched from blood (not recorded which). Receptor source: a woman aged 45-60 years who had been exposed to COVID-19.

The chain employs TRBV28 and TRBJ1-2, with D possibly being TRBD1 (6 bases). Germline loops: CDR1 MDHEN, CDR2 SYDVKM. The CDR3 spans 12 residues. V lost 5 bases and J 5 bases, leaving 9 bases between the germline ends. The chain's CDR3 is CASSGRGYGYTF. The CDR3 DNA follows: TGTGCCAGCAGTGGCAGGGGTTATGGCTACACCTTC.

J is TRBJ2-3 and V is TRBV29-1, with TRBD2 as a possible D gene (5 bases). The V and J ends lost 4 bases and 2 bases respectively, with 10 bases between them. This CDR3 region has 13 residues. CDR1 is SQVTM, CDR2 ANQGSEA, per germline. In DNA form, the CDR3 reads TGCAGCGTTGTCCGGGGAATCACAGATACGCAGTATTTT. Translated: CSVVRGITDTQYF.

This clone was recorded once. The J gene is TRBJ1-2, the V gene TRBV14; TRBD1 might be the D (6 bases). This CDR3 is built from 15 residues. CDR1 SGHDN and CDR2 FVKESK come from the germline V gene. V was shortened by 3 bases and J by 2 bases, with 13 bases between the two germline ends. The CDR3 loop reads CASSQRTGTNYGYTF. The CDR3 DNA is TGTGCCAGCAGCCAGAGAACCGGGACAAACTATGGCTACACCTTC.

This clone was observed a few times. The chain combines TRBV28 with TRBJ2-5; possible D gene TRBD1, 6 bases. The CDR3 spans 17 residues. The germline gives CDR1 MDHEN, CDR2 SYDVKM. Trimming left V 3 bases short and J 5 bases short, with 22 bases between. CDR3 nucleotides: TGTGCCAGCAGTTTTTGGGGCAGGGGTCAAATGGGGGAGACCCAGTACTTC. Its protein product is CASSFWGRGQMGETQYF. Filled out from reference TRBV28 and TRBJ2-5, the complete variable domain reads DVKVTQSSRYLVKRTGEKVFLECVQDMDHENMFWYRQDPGLGLRLIYFSYDVKMKEKGDIPEGYSVSREKKERFSLILESASTNQTSMYLCASSFWGRGQMGETQYFGPGTRLLVL.

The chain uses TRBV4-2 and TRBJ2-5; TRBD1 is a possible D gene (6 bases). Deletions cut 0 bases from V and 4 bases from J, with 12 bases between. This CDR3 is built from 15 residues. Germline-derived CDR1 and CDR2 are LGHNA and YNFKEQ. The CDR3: CASSQDQGNAETQYF. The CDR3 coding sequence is TGTGCCAGCAGCCAAGACCAGGGGAACGCAGAGACCCAGTACTTC.

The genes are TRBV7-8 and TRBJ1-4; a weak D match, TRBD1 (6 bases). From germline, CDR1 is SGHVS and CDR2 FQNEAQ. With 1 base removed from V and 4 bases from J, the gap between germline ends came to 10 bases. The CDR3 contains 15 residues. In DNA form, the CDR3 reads TGTGCCAGCAGCTTAGTGGTAGGGGGTAATGAAAAACTGTTTTTT. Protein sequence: CASSLVVGGNEKLFF.

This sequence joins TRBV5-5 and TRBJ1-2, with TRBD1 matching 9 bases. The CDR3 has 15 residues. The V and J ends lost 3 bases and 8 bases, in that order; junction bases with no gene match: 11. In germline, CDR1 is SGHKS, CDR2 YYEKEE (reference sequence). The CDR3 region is CASSYAWGQGAGYTF. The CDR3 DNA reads TGTGCCAGCAGCTATGCTTGGGGACAGGGTGCCGGCTACACCTTC.

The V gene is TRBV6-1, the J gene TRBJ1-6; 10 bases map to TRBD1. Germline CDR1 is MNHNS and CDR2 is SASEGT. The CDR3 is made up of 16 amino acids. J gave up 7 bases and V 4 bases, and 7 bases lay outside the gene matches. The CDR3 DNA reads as TGTGCCAGCAGTGGCAAAGGGACAGGGGTAAATTCACCCCTCCACTTT. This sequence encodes CASSGKGTGVNSPLHF.

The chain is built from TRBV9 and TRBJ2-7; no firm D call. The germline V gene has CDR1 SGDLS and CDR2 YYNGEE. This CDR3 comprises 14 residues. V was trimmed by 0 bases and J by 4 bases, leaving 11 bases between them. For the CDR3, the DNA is TGTGCCAGCAGCGTAGGGTCCACTCTTTACGAGCAGTACTTC. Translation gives CASSVGSTLYEQYF.

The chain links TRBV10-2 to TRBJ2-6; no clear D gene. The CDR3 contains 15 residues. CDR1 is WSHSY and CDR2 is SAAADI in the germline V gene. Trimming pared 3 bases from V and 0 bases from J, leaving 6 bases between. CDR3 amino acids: CASSDGVSGANVLTF. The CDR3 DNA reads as TGCGCCAGCAGTGATGGAGTCTCTGGGGCCAACGTCCTGACTTTC.

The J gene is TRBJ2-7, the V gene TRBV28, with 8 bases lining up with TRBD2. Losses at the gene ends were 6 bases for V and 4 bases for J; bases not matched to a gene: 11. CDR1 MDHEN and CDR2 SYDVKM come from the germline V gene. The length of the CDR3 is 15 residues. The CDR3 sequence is CASRLPREGAYEQYF. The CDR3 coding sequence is TGTGCCAGCAGGCTACCCCGGGAGGGAGCGTACGAGCAGTACTTC.

The DNA for the CDR3 is TGTGCCAGTGGGGACAGATTCTATAGCAATCAGCCCCAGCATTTT. This translates into CASGDRFYSNQPQHF. This chain connects TRBV19 to TRBJ1-5, with 7 bases identical to TRBD1. With V trimmed by 8 bases and J by 0 bases, 7 bases remained unmatched. Germline V gene lookup returns CDR1 LNHDA and CDR2 SQIVND (reference sequence). This CDR3 is built from 15 residues.

Here the CDR3 reads CASSKTGQGRQPQHF. CDR3 nucleotide sequence: TGTGCCAGCAGCAAAACGGGCCAGGGCCGGCAGCCCCAGCATTTT. V is TRBV28 and J is TRBJ1-5; D perhaps matches TRBD1 (5 bases). The CDR3 totals 15 residues. The V end was cut by 6 bases, the J end by 7 bases, with 19 bases between. The germline V gene has CDR1 MDHEN and CDR2 SYDVKM.

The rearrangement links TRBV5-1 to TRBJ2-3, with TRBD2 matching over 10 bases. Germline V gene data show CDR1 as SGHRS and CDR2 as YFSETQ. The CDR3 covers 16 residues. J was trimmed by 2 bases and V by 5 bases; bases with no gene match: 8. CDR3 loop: CASRSGLADTTDTQYF. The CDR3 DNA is TGCGCCAGCAGAAGTGGACTAGCGGATACCACAGATACGCAGTATTTT.

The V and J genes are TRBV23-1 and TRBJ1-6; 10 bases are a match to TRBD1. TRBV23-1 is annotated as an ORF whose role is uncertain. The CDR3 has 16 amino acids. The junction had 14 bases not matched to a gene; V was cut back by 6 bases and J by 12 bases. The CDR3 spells CASRQPKGQGVGPLHF. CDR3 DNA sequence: TGCGCCAGCAGACAACCCAAAGGACAGGGGGTCGGACCCCTCCACTTT.

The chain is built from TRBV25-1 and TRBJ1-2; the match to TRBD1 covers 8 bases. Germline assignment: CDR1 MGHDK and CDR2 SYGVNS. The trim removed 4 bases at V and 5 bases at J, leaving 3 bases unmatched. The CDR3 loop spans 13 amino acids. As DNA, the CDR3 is TGTGCCAGCAGTGGGGACAGGTGGTATGGCTACACCTTC. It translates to CASSGDRWYGYTF.

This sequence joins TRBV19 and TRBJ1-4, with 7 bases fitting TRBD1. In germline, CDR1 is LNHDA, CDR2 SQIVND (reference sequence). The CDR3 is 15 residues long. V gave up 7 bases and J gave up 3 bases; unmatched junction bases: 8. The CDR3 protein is CASTPQGQPNEKLFF. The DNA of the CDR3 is TGTGCCAGTACACCTCAGGGACAGCCTAATGAAAAACTGTTTTTT.